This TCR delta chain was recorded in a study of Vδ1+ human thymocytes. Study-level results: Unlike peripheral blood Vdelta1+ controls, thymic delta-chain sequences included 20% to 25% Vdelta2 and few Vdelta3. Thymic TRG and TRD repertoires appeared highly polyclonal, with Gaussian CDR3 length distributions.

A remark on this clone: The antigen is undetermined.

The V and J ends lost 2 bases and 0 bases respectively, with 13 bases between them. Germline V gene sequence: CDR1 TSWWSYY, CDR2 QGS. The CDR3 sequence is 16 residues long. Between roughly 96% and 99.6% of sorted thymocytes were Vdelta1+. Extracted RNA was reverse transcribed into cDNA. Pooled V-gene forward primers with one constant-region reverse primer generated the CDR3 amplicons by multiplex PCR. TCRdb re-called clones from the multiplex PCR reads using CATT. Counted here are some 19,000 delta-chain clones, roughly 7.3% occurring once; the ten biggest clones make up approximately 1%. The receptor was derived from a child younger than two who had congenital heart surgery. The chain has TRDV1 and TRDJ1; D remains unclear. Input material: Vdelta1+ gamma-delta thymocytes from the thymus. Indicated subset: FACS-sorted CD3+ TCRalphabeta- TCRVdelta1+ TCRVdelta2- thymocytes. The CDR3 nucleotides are TGTGCTCTTGGGGAAATAAGGATCCCGTACACCGATAAACTCATCTTT. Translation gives CALGEIRIPYTDKLIF.